These 32 T cell receptor beta chains were sequenced from one sample in a study of spatial heterogeneity in lung cancer. Each CDR3 protein gets one entry after TCRdb re-called the 5' RACE reads with MiXCR. This table has some 32,000 distinct CDR3 sequences, about 10% appearing once. Regarding time point: blood at routine non-recurrence follow-up after resection. Sequencing used PBMCs, obtained at follow-up. The receptors originated from a female donor with early-stage non-small cell lung cancer.

The chain carries TRBV7-6 and TRBJ2-1; 14 bases fit TRBD2. CDR1 is SGHVS and CDR2 is FNYEAQ in the germline V gene. Trimming removed 5 bases from V and 5 bases from J; junction bases left unmatched: 8. This CDR3 is 17 amino acids long. CDR3 amino acids: CASSPFGGLAGDNEQFF. The DNA of the CDR3 is TGTGCCAGCAGCCCCTTTGGGGGACTAGCGGGGGACAATGAGCAGTTCTTC.

The rearrangement joins TRBV28 to TRBJ2-7; 12 bases align to TRBD1. CDR3 size: 16 residues. Germline values: CDR1 MDHEN, CDR2 SYDVKM. V trimming: 5 bases; J trimming: 5 bases; junction bases outside the gene matches: 10. CDR3 sequence (DNA): TGTGCCAGCAGTGGGGACAGGGGGCGCGTGTTTGACGAGCAGTACTTC. This encodes CASSGDRGRVFDEQYF.

This clonotype was counted ten times or more. J is TRBJ1-3 and V is TRBV18; D not certain. Trimming shortened V by 3 bases and J by 14 bases, and 14 bases separated the two germline ends. Germline V CDR1 and CDR2: KGHSH, LQKENI. This CDR3 has 12 amino acids. The CDR3 DNA follows: TGTGCCAGCTCACCCACCCGGGCCCTACTATATTTT. Translated, it gives CASSPTRALLYF.

There are many counts of this clonotype. V usage is TRBV4-1 and J usage is TRBJ1-2; D gene ambiguous. This CDR3 is built from 16 residues. The germline V gene encodes CDR1 MGHRA and CDR2 YSYEKL. Trimming removed 2 bases from V and 5 bases from J, with 18 bases in between. CDR3 protein: CASSQRSLGRGYGYTF. As DNA, the CDR3 is TGCGCCAGCAGCCAACGGTCTCTCGGTCGTGGGTATGGCTACACCTTC.

This clonotype was recorded at least ten times. V usage is TRBV6-5 and J usage is TRBJ1-2; a weak D match, TRBD1 (5 bases). Deletions cut 6 bases from V and 5 bases from J, with 16 bases between. CDR3 size: 14 residues. Germline V gene sequence: CDR1 MNHEY, CDR2 SVGAGI. The DNA for the CDR3 is TGTGCCAGCAGATACACAGGTGACCCTTATGGCTACACCTTC. This codes for CASRYTGDPYGYTF.

Only a few counts were recorded for this clonotype. The V gene is TRBV7-2, the J gene TRBJ1-5; D gene unclear. The germline V and J ends were trimmed by 1 base and 0 bases, with 7 bases remaining between them. The CDR3 has 15 amino acids. Germline V gene sequence: CDR1 SGHTA, CDR2 FQGNSA. CDR3 region: CASSLELYSNQPQHF. The CDR3 DNA is TGTGCCAGCAGCTTAGAGCTTTATAGCAATCAGCCCCAGCATTTT.

This clonotype was seen repeatedly, ten times or more. The chain recombines TRBV28 with TRBJ2-7; a weak D match, TRBD2 (7 bases). Germline CDR1 reads MDHEN; CDR2 reads SYDVKM. Trimming cost V 3 bases and J 3 bases, with 15 bases left between them. The CDR3 length is 15 residues. CDR3 loop: CASSFLGGGSYEQYF. In DNA form, the CDR3 reads TGTGCCAGCAGTTTCTTAGGGGGGGGAAGCTACGAGCAGTACTTC.

This clonotype has more than one count but fewer than ten. The gene calls are TRBV5-6 and TRBJ2-2; D call uncertain. The CDR3 has 12 residues. Germline lookup yields CDR1 SGHDT and CDR2 YYEEEE. V lost 0 bases and J lost 6, with 3 bases in between. The CDR3 reads CASSLGAGELFF. The CDR3 DNA reads as TGTGCCAGCAGCTTGGGGGCCGGGGAGCTGTTTTTT.

This clonotype was seen a few times. This chain links TRBV10-3 with TRBJ1-6; no reliable D call. The V end lost 4 bases, the J end lost 5 bases, and 9 bases lay between the germline ends. The CDR3 extends over 14 amino acids. CDR1 and CDR2 (germline): ENHRY, SYGVKD. Written as DNA, the CDR3 is TGTGCCATCAGTGTGGGGTACGATAATTCACCCCTCCACTTT. Translation gives CAISVGYDNSPLHF.

The V and J genes are TRBV6-5 and TRBJ1-1; maybe TRBD1 (5 bases). CDR1 is MNHEY and CDR2 is SVGAGI in the germline V gene. V dropped 4 bases and J dropped 1 base, with 7 bases sitting between them. The CDR3 has 13 residues. CDR3 in DNA: TGTGCCAGCAGTTTCGGGACGAACACTGAAGCTTTCTTT. Amino acid sequence: CASSFGTNTEAFF.

The chain combines TRBV20-1 with TRBJ2-6, with a weak D call TRBD2 (5 bases). Trimming shortened V by 0 bases and J by 4 bases, and 10 bases separated the two germline ends. Germline V gene data show CDR1 as DFQATT and CDR2 as SNEGSKA (reference sequence). The CDR3 totals 15 residues. CDR3 nucleotides: TGCAGTGCTAGAGATCGGGGTCTGGGGGCCAACGTCCTGACTTTC. As protein: CSARDRGLGANVLTF.

The chain links TRBV3-1 to TRBJ2-5, with D possibly being TRBD1 (5 bases). CDR3 length: 15 amino acids. V lost 1 base and J 7 bases, leaving 16 bases between the germline ends. Per the germline V gene, CDR1 is LGHDT and CDR2 is YNNKEL (reference sequence). The DNA of the CDR3 is TGTGCCAGCAGCCAAGTTTTGGGGCGCGCCGGGACCCAGTACTTC. Amino acids: CASSQVLGRAGTQYF.

On this clonotype: The junction and the germline gene differ at one end; a read error may be behind it. This chain connects TRBV5-1 to TRBJ2-1; 7 bases match TRBD2. The CDR3 covers 11 residues. In germline, CDR1 is SGHRS, CDR2 YFSETQ. CDR3 DNA: TGCGTCAGCAGCGCGGGACTAGAGCAGTTCTTC. Encoded protein: CVSSAGLEQFF. Full variable domain (outside the CDR3, taken from reference TRBV5-1 and TRBJ2-1): KAGVTQTPRYLIKTRGQQVTLSCSPISGHRSVSWYQQTPGQGLQFLFEYFSETQRNKGNFPGRFSGRQFSNSRSEMNVSTLELGDSALYLCVSSAGLEQFFGPGTRLTVL.

The chain uses TRBV2 and TRBJ1-2; D possibly corresponds to TRBD1 (5 bases). Per the germline V gene, CDR1 is SNHLY and CDR2 is FYNNEI. The CDR3 loop spans 13 amino acids. V shed 3 bases and J shed 6 bases, with 11 bases lying between them. CDR3 protein: CASSETEDDGYTF. The DNA for the CDR3 is TGTGCCAGCAGTGAGACAGAAGATGATGGCTACACCTTC.

This clonotype was observed at least ten times. The chain combines TRBV6-2 or TRBV6-3 with TRBJ2-2, with D perhaps TRBD2 (6 bases). The germline CDR1 and CDR2 sequences are MNHEY and SVGEGT. V was clipped by 5 bases and J by 1 base, with 11 bases between them. CDR3 length: 15 residues. CDR3 in amino acids: CASSGSRGNTGELFF. In DNA form, the CDR3 reads TGTGCCAGCAGTGGATCGCGGGGGAACACCGGGGAGCTGTTTTTT.

This clonotype was detected ten times or more. The chain has TRBV7-9 and TRBJ2-5; D is unresolved. This CDR3 contains 13 residues. Germline V gene data show CDR1 as SEHNR and CDR2 as FQNEAQ (reference sequence). Trimming took off 7 bases at V and 2 bases at J, with 11 bases between the two ends. The CDR3 is CASISQEQETQYF. The CDR3 DNA follows: TGTGCCAGCATTTCCCAAGAACAAGAGACCCAGTACTTC.

This clonotype was observed many times. The genes are TRBV6-5 and TRBJ2-1; 7 bases line up with TRBD1. This CDR3 region has 16 residues. V lost 6 bases, J lost 5 bases, and 13 bases stayed unmatched. Germline V gene lookup returns CDR1 MNHEY and CDR2 SVGAGI. CDR3 nucleotides: TGTGCCAGCAGCCTCCGGGACAGAATGCCCAACAATGAGCAGTTCTTC. This translates into CASSLRDRMPNNEQFF.

The rearrangement joins TRBV6-6 to TRBJ2-2; TRBD2 matches 10 bases. The CDR3 spans 17 residues. V lost 5 bases to trimming and J lost 4 bases; unmatched junction nucleotides: 10. Germline lookup yields CDR1 MNHNY and CDR2 SVGAGI (reference sequence). This CDR3 is CASSPRGSGGPTGELFF. The DNA for the CDR3 is TGTGCCAGCAGTCCCCGGGGTAGCGGGGGGCCCACCGGGGAGCTGTTTTTT.

This clonotype was counted at least ten times. The chain carries TRBV20-1 and TRBJ2-2; D is uncertain. The CDR3 is 11 residues long. Trimming shortened V by 3 bases and J by 6 bases, and 5 bases separated the two germline ends. CDR1 and CDR2 from the germline V gene are DFQATT and SNEGSKA (reference sequence). The CDR3 region is CSASEPGELFF. The CDR3 DNA reads as TGCAGTGCTAGTGAGCCCGGGGAGCTGTTTTTT.

V gene TRBV5-1 combines with J gene TRBJ2-2; 9 bases line up with TRBD1. The V and J ends lost 4 bases and 4 bases, in that order; junction bases with no gene match: 5. Germline lookup yields CDR1 SGHRS and CDR2 YFSETQ. The CDR3 has 15 residues. CDR3 in amino acids: CASSEGQGGTGELFF. The CDR3 bases are TGCGCCAGCAGCGAGGGACAGGGCGGCACCGGGGAGCTGTTTTTT.

This clonotype was counted ten times or more. The chain combines TRBV12-3 or TRBV12-4 with TRBJ2-3; 10 bases line up with TRBD2. V lost 7 bases, J lost 5 bases, and 9 bases stayed unmatched. The CDR3 covers 15 residues. The CDR3 here is CASTSERGGKDTQYF. CDR3 sequence (DNA): TGTGCCAGCACATCGGAGCGGGGGGGCAAAGATACGCAGTATTTT.

J is TRBJ2-7 and V is TRBV18, with D uncertain. Germline V gives CDR1 KGHSH, CDR2 LQKENI. CDR3 length: 15 residues. Trimming pared 4 bases from V and 5 bases from J, leaving 18 bases between. The CDR3 nucleotides read TGTGCCAGCTCACTCTCCACTGGTCCCACCAACGAGCAGTACTTC. Residues: CASSLSTGPTNEQYF.

This clonotype is termed medium-sized (0.01 to 0.1%). J is TRBJ2-7 and V is TRBV24-1, with D perhaps TRBD2 (5 bases). Germline V gene lookup returns CDR1 KGHDR and CDR2 SFDVKD. This CDR3 is 13 amino acids long. The V end was cut by 6 bases, the J end by 2 bases, with 10 bases between. CDR3: CATSPTGTYEQYF. Written as DNA, the CDR3 is TGTGCCACCAGTCCTACGGGGACCTACGAGCAGTACTTC.

This clonotype was detected many times. The chain links TRBV28 to TRBJ1-5, with D possibly matching TRBD1 (5 bases). In germline, CDR1 is MDHEN, CDR2 SYDVKM. V was pared by 2 bases and J by 7 bases, with 15 bases between. The CDR3 has 15 residues. DNA for the CDR3: TGTGCCAGCAGTTTAGGTCCCGGGACGAAACAGCCCCAGCATTTT. It yields the protein CASSLGPGTKQPQHF.

The V gene is TRBV9, the J gene TRBJ2-1; 9 bases align to TRBD2. Trimming at V came to 4 bases and at J to 8 bases, leaving 7 bases not matched to a gene. CDR3 length equals 14 residues. Germline CDR1 and CDR2: SGDLS and YYNGEE. The CDR3 DNA reads as TGTGCCAGCAGCCCGAGGACTAGCGTCCATGAGCAGTTCTTC. As protein: CASSPRTSVHEQFF.

The rearrangement joins TRBV20-1 to TRBJ1-1; TRBD1 matches 7 bases. CDR3 length equals 15 residues. CDR1 and CDR2 from the germline V gene are DFQATT and SNEGSKA (reference sequence). V was clipped by 2 bases and J by 0 bases; unmatched bases: 6. CDR3 DNA: TGCAGTGCTAGAAAGGGGGCGGGTTTGAACACTGAAGCTTTCTTT. Protein: CSARKGAGLNTEAFF.

This clonotype was counted many times. J is TRBJ1-2 and V is TRBV20-1; 10 nucleotides match TRBD1. CDR3 length: 13 residues. The trim removed 6 bases at V and 2 bases at J, leaving 3 bases unmatched. Germline CDR1 and CDR2: DFQATT and SNEGSKA (reference sequence). The CDR3 loop is CSAEDRGNYGYTF. The CDR3 DNA reads as TGCAGTGCCGAGGACAGGGGGAACTATGGCTACACCTTC.

This clonotype has a count of ten or more. V and J are TRBV7-6 and TRBJ2-7, with 9 bases that match TRBD1. V lost 4 bases and J lost 3; bases outside the gene matches: 7. CDR3 size: 15 residues. Per the germline V gene, CDR1 is SGHVS and CDR2 is FNYEAQ. CDR3 sequence (DNA): TGTGCCAGCAGCTCCCGACAGGGGGGCCGCTACGAGCAGTACTTC. It translates to CASSSRQGGRYEQYF.

The rearrangement joins TRBV7-8 to TRBJ1-2, with D possibly being TRBD1 (5 bases). Germline CDR1 SGHVS, CDR2 FQNEAQ. The CDR3 has 13 residues. Trimming left V 1 base short and J 5 bases short, with 8 bases between. CDR3 protein: CASSLGPGYGYTF. The CDR3 DNA reads as TGTGCCAGCAGCTTAGGCCCAGGGTATGGCTACACCTTC.

The chain has TRBV7-9 and TRBJ2-7; no reliable D call. Trimming pared 3 bases from V and 0 bases from J, leaving 12 bases between. From germline, CDR1 is SEHNR and CDR2 FQNEAQ (reference sequence). The CDR3 is 15 residues long. As DNA, the CDR3 is TGTGCCAGCAGCTTGGGATACGGAAACTCCTACGAGCAGTACTTC. It encodes CASSLGYGNSYEQYF.

This clonotype was detected only a few times. The V call is TRBV29-1, the J call TRBJ2-7; D gene ambiguous. The CDR3 length is 14 residues. The germline V gene encodes CDR1 SQVTM and CDR2 ANQGSEA. Trimming left V 6 bases short and J 4 bases short, with 19 bases between. The CDR3 DNA reads TGCAGCGTCGCCCAGCGTTGGGGTTCTTACGAGCAGTACTTC. It yields the protein CSVAQRWGSYEQYF.

At least ten counts were recorded for this clonotype. V and J are TRBV7-3 and TRBJ2-1; D might be TRBD2 (5 bases). From germline, CDR1 is SGHTA and CDR2 FQGTGA. CDR3 length: 13 amino acids. V was clipped by 0 bases and J by 8 bases, with 8 bases between them. In DNA form, the CDR3 reads TGTGCCAGCAGCTTAACGCCGGGGTATGAGCAGTTCTTC. Its translation: CASSLTPGYEQFF.